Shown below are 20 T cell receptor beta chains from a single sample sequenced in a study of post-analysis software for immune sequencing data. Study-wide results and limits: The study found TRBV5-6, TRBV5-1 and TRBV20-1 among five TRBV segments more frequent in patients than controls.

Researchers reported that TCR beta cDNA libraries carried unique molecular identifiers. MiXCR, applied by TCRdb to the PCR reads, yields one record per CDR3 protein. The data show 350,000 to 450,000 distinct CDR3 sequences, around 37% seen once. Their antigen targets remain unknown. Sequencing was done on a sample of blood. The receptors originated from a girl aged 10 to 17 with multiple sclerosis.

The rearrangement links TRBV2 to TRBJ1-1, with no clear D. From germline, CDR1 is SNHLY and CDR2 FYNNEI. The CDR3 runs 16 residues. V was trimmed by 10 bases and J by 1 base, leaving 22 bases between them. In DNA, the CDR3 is TGTGCCACCAGATTCCTACTGCGACTACGGAACACTGAAGCTTTCTTT. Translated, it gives CATRFLLRLRNTEAFF.

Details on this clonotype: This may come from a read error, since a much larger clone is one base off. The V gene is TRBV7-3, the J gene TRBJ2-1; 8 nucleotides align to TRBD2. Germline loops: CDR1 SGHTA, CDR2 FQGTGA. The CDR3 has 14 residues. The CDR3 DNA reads TGTGCCGGCAGCTTAGGTAGCTCGGGGGGGGAACAGTTCTTC. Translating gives CAGSLGSSGGEQFF.

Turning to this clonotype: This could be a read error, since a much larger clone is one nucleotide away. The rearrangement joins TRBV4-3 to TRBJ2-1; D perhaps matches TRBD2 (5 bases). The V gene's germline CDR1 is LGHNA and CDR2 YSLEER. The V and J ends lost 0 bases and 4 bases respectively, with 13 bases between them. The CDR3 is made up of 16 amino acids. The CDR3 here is CASSQDCSRGYNEQFF. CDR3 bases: TGCGCCAGCAGCCAAGATTGTAGTCGGGGATACAATGAGCAGTTCTTC.

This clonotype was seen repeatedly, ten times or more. In DNA form, the CDR3 reads TGTGCCAGCAGCCACCGGGACAACGAGCAGTACTTC. Translating gives CASSHRDNEQYF. The chain joins TRBV7-9 to TRBJ2-7; possible D gene TRBD1, 6 bases. The V end was cut by 5 bases, the J end by 5 bases, with 10 bases between. CDR3 length: 12 residues. Per germline, CDR1 SEHNR and CDR2 FQNEAQ (reference sequence).

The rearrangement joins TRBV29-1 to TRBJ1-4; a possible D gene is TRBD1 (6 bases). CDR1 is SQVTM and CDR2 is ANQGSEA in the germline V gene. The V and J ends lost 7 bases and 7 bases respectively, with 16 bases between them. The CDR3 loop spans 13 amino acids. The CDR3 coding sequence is TGCAGCGCCCACGAGGGGGGCAGTGAAAAACTGTTTTTT. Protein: CSAHEGGSEKLFF.

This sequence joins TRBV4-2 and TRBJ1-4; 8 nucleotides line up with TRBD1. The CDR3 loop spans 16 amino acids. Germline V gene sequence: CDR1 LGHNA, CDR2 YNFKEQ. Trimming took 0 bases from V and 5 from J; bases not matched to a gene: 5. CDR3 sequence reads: CASSQDRDRQNEKLFF. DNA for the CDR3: TGTGCCAGCAGCCAAGATAGGGACAGGCAAAATGAAAAACTGTTTTTT.

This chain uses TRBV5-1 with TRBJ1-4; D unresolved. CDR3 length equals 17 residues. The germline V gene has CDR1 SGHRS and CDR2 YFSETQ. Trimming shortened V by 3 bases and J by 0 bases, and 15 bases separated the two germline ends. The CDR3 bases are TGCGCCAGCAGCTACAGTGGTCTAGGTGCAACTAATGAAAAACTGTTTTTT. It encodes CASSYSGLGATNEKLFF.

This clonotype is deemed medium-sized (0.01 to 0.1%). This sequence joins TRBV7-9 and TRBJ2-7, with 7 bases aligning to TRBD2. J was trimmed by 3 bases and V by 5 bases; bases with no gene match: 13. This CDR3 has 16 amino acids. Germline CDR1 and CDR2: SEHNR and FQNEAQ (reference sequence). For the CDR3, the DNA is TGTGCCAGCAGCCCTATTAGACTAGCCTCTTACTACGAGCAGTACTTC. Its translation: CASSPIRLASYYEQYF.

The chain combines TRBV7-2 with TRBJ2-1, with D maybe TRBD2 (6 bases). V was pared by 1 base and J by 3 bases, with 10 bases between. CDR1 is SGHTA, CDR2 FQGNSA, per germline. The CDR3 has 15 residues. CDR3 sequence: CASSLGWGDYNEQFF. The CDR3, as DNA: TGTGCCAGCAGCTTAGGTTGGGGGGACTACAATGAGCAGTTCTTC.

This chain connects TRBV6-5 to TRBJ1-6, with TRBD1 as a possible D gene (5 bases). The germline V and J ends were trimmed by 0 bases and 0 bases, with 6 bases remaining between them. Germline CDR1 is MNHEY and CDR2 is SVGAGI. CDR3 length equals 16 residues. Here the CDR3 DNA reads TGTGCCAGCAGTTACTCAAGGGGCTCCTATAATTCACCCCTCCACTTT. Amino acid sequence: CASSYSRGSYNSPLHF.

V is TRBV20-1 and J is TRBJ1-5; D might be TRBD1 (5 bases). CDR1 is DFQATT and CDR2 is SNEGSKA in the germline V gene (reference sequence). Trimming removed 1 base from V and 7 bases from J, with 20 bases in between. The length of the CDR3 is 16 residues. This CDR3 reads CSARAFGGLGTQPQHF. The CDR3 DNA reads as TGCAGTGCTAGAGCGTTCGGGGGACTCGGCACCCAGCCCCAGCATTTT.

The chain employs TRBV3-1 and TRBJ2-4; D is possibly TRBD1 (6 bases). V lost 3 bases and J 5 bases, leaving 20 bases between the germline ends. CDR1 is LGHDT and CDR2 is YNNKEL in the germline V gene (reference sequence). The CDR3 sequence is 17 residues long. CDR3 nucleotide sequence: TGTGCCAGCAGCCACGGGACAAGATCCGCGTCGGAAAACATTCAGTACTTC. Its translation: CASSHGTRSASENIQYF. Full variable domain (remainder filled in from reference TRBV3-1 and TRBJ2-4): DTAVSQTPKYLVTQMGNDKSIKCEQNLGHDTMYWYKQDSKKFLKIMFSYNNKELIINETVPNRFSPKSPDKAHLNLHINSLELGDSAVYFCASSHGTRSASENIQYFGAGTRLSVL.

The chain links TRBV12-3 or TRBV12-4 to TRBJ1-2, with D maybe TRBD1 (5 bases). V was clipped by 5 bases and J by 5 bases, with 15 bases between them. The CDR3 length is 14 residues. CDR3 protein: CASSVGSQGYGYTF. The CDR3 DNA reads TGTGCCAGCAGTGTAGGCAGCCAGGGTTATGGCTACACCTTC.

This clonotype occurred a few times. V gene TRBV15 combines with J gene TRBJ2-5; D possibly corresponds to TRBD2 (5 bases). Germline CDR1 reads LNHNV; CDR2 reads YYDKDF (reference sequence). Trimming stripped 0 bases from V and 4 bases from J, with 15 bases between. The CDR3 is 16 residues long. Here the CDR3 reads CATSRDPGRLPETQYF. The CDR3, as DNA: TGTGCCACCAGCAGAGACCCCGGAAGACTACCAGAGACCCAGTACTTC.

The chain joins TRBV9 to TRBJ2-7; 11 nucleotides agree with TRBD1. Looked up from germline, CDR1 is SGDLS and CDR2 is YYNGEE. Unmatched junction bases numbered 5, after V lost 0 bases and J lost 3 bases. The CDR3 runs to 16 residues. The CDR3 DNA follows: TGTGCCAGCAGCGTAGGAGGGACAGGGGGAATCTACGAGCAGTACTTC. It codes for CASSVGGTGGIYEQYF. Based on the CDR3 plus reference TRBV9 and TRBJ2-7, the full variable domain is DSGVTQTPKHLITATGQRVTLRCSPRSGDLSVYWYQQSLDQGLQFLIQYYNGEERAKGNILERFSAQQFPDLHSELNLSSLELGDSALYFCASSVGGTGGIYEQYFGPGTRLTVT.

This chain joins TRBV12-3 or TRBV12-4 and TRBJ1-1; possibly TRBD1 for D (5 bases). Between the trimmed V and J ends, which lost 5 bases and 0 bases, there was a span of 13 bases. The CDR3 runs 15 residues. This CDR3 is CASSHLGGMNTEAFF. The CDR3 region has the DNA TGTGCCAGCAGTCACCTCGGGGGGATGAACACTGAAGCTTTCTTT.

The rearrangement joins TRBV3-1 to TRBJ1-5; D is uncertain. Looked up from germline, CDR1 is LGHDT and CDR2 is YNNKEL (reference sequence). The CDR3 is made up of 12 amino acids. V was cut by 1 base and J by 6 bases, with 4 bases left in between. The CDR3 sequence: CASSQGSQPQHF. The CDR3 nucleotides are TGTGCCAGCAGCCAAGGGTCTCAGCCCCAGCATTTT. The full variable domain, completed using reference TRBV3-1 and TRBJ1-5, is DTAVSQTPKYLVTQMGNDKSIKCEQNLGHDTMYWYKQDSKKFLKIMFSYNNKELIINETVPNRFSPKSPDKAHLNLHINSLELGDSAVYFCASSQGSQPQHFGDGTRLSIL.

This CDR3 reads CASSPTGQGGEAFF. The DNA of the CDR3 is TGTGCCAGCAGTCCTACAGGACAGGGGGGAGAAGCTTTCTTT. The genes are TRBV12-3 or TRBV12-4 and TRBJ1-1; 10 positions match TRBD1. This CDR3 comprises 14 residues. Trimming removed 5 bases from V and 8 bases from J; junction bases left unmatched: 8.

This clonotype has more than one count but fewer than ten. The CDR3 DNA reads TGTGCCAGCAGCTTGTTTCGGGATGAAAAACTGTTTTTT. It translates to CASSLFRDEKLFF. The V gene is TRBV5-5, the J gene TRBJ1-4; D gene uncertain. V lost 1 base, J lost 6 bases, and 7 bases lay in between. Germline V gene sequence: CDR1 SGHKS, CDR2 YYEKEE (reference sequence). The CDR3 length is 13 residues.

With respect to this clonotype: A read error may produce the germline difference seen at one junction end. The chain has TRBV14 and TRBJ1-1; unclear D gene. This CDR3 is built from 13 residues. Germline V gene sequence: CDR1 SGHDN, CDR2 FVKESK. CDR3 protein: CASSQHMNTEAFF. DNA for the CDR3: TGTGCCAGCAGCCAACATATGAACACTGAGGCTTTCTTT.